The sequence of this TCR beta chain was determined in a study of spatial heterogeneity in lung cancer. This clonotype was seen once. A single record per CDR3 protein comes from TCRdb applying MiXCR to the 5' RACE reads. Altogether under 15,000 distinct CDR3 sequences are present, approximately 15% being singletons, with the ten largest covering 2.4%. Time point in this sample: sample taken at primary tumor resection. Extraction of whole RNA from tumor, nontumor lung or frozen PBMC preceded unsorted sequencing. The donors comprised some 72 untreated early-stage non-small cell lung cancer patients. Per the germline V gene, CDR1 is SQVTM and CDR2 is ANQGSEA. The V end was cut by 6 bases, the J end by 0 bases, with 9 bases between. There are 13 residues in the CDR3.

The sequencing here drew on PBMCs, taken at surgery. The chain links TRBV29-1 to TRBJ1-3; D remains unclear. The clonotype comes from a female donor with early-stage non-small cell lung cancer. CDR3 amino acids: CSVKWNSGNTIYF. The CDR3 DNA is TGCAGCGTGAAGTGGAACTCTGGAAACACCATATATTTT.